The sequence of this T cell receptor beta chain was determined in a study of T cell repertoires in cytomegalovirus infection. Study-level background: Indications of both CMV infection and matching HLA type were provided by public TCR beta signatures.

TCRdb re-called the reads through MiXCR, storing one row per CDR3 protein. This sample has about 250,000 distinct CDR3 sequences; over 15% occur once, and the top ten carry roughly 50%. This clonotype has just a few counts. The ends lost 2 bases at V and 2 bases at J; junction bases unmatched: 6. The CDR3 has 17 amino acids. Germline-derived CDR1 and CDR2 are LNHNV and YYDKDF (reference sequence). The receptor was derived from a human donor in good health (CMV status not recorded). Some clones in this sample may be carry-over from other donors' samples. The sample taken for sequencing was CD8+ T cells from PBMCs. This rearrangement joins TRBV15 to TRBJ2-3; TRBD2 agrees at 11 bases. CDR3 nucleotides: TGTGCCACCAGCAGATCCACTAGCGGGGGCCCCACAGATACGCAGTATTTT. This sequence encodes CATSRSTSGGPTDTQYF.